These 16 T cell receptor beta chains share one sample of origin, sequenced in a study of T-cell memory formation after mild COVID-19. TCRdb reprocessed the 5' RACE reads via MiXCR and lists one record per CDR3 protein. The sample lists hundreds of thousands of distinct CDR3 sequences, 16% occurring once. The sequencing sample was made of PBMCs or a T cell subset sorted from them (not recorded which). The receptor source for this set is a man younger than 35 who had mild COVID-19 (a few samples of this study predate the infection). Cell type and time point are not known.

This clonotype was counted a few times. V is TRBV7-2 and J is TRBJ2-7; the D gene is possibly TRBD1 (5 bases). Germline-derived CDR1 and CDR2 are SGHTA and FQGNSA. The CDR3 consists of 14 residues. V lost 5 bases to trimming and J lost 3 bases, with 14 bases between them. The CDR3 reads CASSPQQGFYEQYF. In nucleotides, the CDR3 is TGTGCCAGCAGCCCACAGCAGGGTTTCTACGAGCAGTACTTC.

This clonotype was counted a few times. The gene calls are TRBV5-1 and TRBJ1-1; the D is unclear. The germline V gene has CDR1 SGHRS and CDR2 YFSETQ. The CDR3 covers 14 residues. V lost 2 bases to trimming and J lost 1 base, with 9 bases between them. The CDR3 reads CASSLQPTNTEAFF. CDR3 nucleotides: TGCGCCAGCAGCTTACAACCCACGAACACTGAAGCTTTCTTT.

This clonotype was observed a handful of times. The rearrangement links TRBV15 to TRBJ2-1, with D perhaps matching TRBD1 (5 bases). The CDR3 runs to 15 residues. V dropped 5 bases and J dropped 0 bases, with 11 bases sitting between them. In germline, CDR1 is LNHNV, CDR2 YYDKDF (reference sequence). CDR3 in DNA: TGTGCCACCAGCTGGGGCCCAAGCTCCTACAATGAGCAGTTCTTC. It encodes CATSWGPSSYNEQFF.

Only a few counts were recorded for this clonotype. The rearrangement joins TRBV7-2 to TRBJ1-2; the match to TRBD1 covers 7 bases. CDR3 length: 14 residues. With V trimmed by 6 bases and J by 2 bases, 6 bases remained unmatched. Germline V gives CDR1 SGHTA, CDR2 FQGNSA. CDR3: CASRFDRANYGYTF. The CDR3 nucleotides are TGTGCCAGCAGATTCGACAGGGCCAACTATGGCTACACCTTC.

This clonotype turned up a few times. The rearrangement uses TRBV11-1 and TRBJ2-2; D might be TRBD2 (6 bases). The CDR3 extends over 14 amino acids. V shed 6 bases and J shed 6 bases, with 14 bases lying between them. The germline gives CDR1 SGHAT, CDR2 FQDESV (reference sequence). As DNA, the CDR3 is TGTGCCAGCAGGAAGGGACTGTCCGCCGGGGAGCTGTTTTTT. It encodes CASRKGLSAGELFF.

This clonotype was found a few times. The chain carries TRBV5-4 and TRBJ2-3, with D perhaps TRBD2 (6 bases). V lost 4 bases to trimming and J lost 4 bases, with 13 bases between them. CDR3 length equals 14 residues. Germline lookup yields CDR1 SGHNT and CDR2 YYREEE (reference sequence). The chain's CDR3 is CASSPELAPDTQYF. CDR3 DNA sequence: TGTGCCAGCAGCCCGGAACTAGCCCCAGATACGCAGTATTTT.

In its sample, this clonotype was seen a few times. The chain uses TRBV2 and TRBJ2-1; D might be TRBD2 (5 bases). CDR1 and CDR2 (germline): SNHLY, FYNNEI. Trimming cost V 4 bases and J 9 bases, with 16 bases left between them. There are 14 residues in the CDR3. This CDR3 reads CASSVSAESGEQFF. DNA for the CDR3: TGTGCCAGCAGTGTTAGCGCGGAGTCGGGTGAGCAGTTCTTC.

This clonotype showed up just a few times. The chain combines TRBV3-1 with TRBJ2-3; either TRBD1 or TRBD2 may fit D (5 bases each). The CDR3 is 15 residues long. Germline V CDR1 and CDR2: LGHDT, YNNKEL (reference sequence). V was pared by 4 bases and J by 1 base, with 12 bases between. CDR3 in DNA: TGTGCCAGCAGCCCGGGACCGATTCGCACAGATACGCAGTATTTT. Encoded protein: CASSPGPIRTDTQYF.

The V and J genes are TRBV2 and TRBJ2-7; no clear D. Trimming stripped 5 bases from V and 4 bases from J, with 18 bases between. The CDR3 contains 15 residues. Germline CDR1 reads SNHLY; CDR2 reads FYNNEI. CDR3 loop: CASSPPPGRPYEQYF. The CDR3 region has the DNA TGTGCCAGCAGTCCTCCCCCCGGACGGCCTTACGAGCAGTACTTC.

The J gene is TRBJ1-2, the V gene TRBV25-1; TRBD1 might be the D (6 bases). Trimming left V 7 bases short and J 5 bases short, with 11 bases between. This CDR3 spans 12 amino acids. Germline CDR1 MGHDK, CDR2 SYGVNS. The CDR3: CASTEDSYGYTF. DNA of the CDR3: TGTGCCAGCACGGAGGACAGTTATGGCTACACCTTC.

The table lists this clonotype with a few counts. The V and J genes are TRBV6-6 and TRBJ2-4; no reliable D call. Germline V lookup: CDR1 MNHNY, CDR2 SVGAGI (reference sequence). This CDR3 has 14 amino acids. Trimming removed 0 bases from V and 0 bases from J, with 3 bases in between. CDR3 sequence reads: CASSYSEAKNIQYF. The CDR3 DNA reads as TGTGCCAGCAGTTACTCCGAAGCCAAAAACATTCAGTACTTC.

The gene calls are TRBV7-2 and TRBJ2-1; no definite D call. CDR3 length equals 12 residues. Germline lookup yields CDR1 SGHTA and CDR2 FQGNSA. The V end was cut by 0 bases, the J end by 8 bases, with 5 bases between. In nucleotides, the CDR3 is TGTGCCAGCAGCTTAGCGCGCGATGAGCAGTTCTTC. This sequence encodes CASSLARDEQFF.

The rearrangement joins TRBV7-9 to TRBJ1-1, with a weak D call TRBD1 (6 bases). With 1 base removed from V and 1 base from J, the gap between germline ends came to 10 bases. The CDR3 covers 15 residues. Germline CDR1 and CDR2: SEHNR and FQNEAQ (reference sequence). The CDR3 DNA is TGTGCCAGCAGCTTAGTGGGGACACGGAACACTGAAGCTTTCTTT. As protein: CASSLVGTRNTEAFF.

J is TRBJ2-1 and V is TRBV18, with a possible D match to TRBD2 (5 bases). V was shortened by 6 bases and J by 9 bases, with 12 bases between the two germline ends. CDR3 length equals 12 residues. Germline CDR1 KGHSH, CDR2 LQKENI. CDR3 in DNA: TGTGCCAGCTCTTTCGAGGGCAGTGAGCAGTTCTTC. Its protein is CASSFEGSEQFF.

The chain uses TRBV3-1 and TRBJ2-3, with 10 nucleotides matching TRBD2. Germline CDR1 is LGHDT and CDR2 is YNNKEL (reference sequence). The CDR3 has 13 amino acids. V was pared by 7 bases and J by 5 bases, with 3 bases of the junction left unmatched. The CDR3 loop reads CASTASGGDTQYF. DNA for the CDR3: TGTGCCAGCACGGCTAGCGGGGGAGATACGCAGTATTTT.

This chain connects TRBV7-2 to TRBJ2-3, with 8 bases matching TRBD2. Germline CDR1 SGHTA, CDR2 FQGNSA. The CDR3 is made up of 17 amino acids. V was clipped by 5 bases and J by 3 bases; unmatched bases: 13. CDR3 protein: CASSGRGRGVKTDTQYF. The CDR3, as DNA: TGTGCCAGCAGCGGCCGTGGGCGGGGGGTTAAGACAGATACGCAGTATTTT.